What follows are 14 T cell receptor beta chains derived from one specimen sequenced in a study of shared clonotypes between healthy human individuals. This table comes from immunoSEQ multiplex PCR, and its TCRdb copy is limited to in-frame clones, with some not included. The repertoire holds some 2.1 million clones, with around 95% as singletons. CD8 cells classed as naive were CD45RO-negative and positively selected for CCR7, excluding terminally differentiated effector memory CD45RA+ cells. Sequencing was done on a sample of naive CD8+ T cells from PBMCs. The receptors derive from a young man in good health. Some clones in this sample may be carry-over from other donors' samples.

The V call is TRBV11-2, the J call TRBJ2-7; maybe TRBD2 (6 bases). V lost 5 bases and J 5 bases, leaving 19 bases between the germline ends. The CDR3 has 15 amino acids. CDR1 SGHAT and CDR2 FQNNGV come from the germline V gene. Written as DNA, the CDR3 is TGTGCCAGCAGCCACGAACTAGGACTAACGAACGAGCAGTACTTC. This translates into CASSHELGLTNEQYF.

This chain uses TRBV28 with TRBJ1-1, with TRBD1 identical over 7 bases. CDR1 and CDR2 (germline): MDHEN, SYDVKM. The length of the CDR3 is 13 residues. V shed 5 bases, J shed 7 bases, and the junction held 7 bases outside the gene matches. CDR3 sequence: CASSNPPGGEAFF. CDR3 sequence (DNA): TGTGCCAGCAGTAACCCCCCAGGGGGTGAAGCTTTCTTT.

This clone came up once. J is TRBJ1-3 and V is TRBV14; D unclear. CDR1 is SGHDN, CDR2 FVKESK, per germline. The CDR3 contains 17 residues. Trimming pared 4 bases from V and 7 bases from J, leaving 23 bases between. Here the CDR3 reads CASSRIPLTRLDNTIYF. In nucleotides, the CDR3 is TGTGCCAGCAGCCGTATCCCTCTGACCCGTTTAGACAACACCATATATTTT.

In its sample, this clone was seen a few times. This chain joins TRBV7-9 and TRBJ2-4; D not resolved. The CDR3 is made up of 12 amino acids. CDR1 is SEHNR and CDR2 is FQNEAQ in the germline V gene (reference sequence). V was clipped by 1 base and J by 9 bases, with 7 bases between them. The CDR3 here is CASSLEFAIQYF. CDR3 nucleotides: TGTGCCAGCAGCTTAGAATTTGCCATTCAGTACTTC.

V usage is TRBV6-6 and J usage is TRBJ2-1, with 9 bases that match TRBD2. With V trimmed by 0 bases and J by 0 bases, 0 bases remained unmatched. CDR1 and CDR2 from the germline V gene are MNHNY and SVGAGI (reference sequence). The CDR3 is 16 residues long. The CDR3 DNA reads TGTGCCAGCAGTTACTCTAGCGGGAGCTCCTACAATGAGCAGTTCTTC. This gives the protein CASSYSSGSSYNEQFF.

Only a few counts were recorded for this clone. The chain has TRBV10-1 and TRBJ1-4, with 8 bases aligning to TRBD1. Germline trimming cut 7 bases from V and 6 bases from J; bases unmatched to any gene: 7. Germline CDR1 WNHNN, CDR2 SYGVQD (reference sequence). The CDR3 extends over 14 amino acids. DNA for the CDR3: TGCGCCAGCACCACAGGGGGTTTGTATGAAAAACTGTTTTTT. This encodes CASTTGGLYEKLFF.

For the CDR3, the DNA is TGTGCCAGCAGCTTATGGAACAGCGACAATGAGCAGTTCTTC. This translates into CASSLWNSDNEQFF. The rearrangement uses TRBV7-3 and TRBJ2-1; no clear D gene. The germline V and J ends were trimmed by 2 bases and 5 bases, with 10 bases remaining between them. Per the germline V gene, CDR1 is SGHTA and CDR2 is FQGTGA. This CDR3 has 14 residues. The whole variable domain, remainder taken from reference TRBV7-3 and TRBJ2-1, is GAGVSQTPSNKVTEKGKYVELRCDPISGHTALYWYRQSLGQGPEFLIYFQGTGAADDSGLPNDRFFAVRPEGSVSTLKIQRTERGDSAVYLCASSLWNSDNEQFFGPGTRLTVL.

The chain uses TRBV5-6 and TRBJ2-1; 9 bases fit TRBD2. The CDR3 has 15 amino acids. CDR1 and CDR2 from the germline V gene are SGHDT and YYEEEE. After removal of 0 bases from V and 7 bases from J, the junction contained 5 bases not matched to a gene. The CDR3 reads CASSLGGRALNEQFF. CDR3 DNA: TGTGCCAGCAGCTTGGGCGGGAGGGCCTTAAATGAGCAGTTCTTC.

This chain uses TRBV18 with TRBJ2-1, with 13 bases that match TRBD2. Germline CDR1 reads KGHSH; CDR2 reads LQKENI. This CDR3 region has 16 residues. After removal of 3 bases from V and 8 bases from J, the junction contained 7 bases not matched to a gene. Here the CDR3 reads CASSPKGLAGFDEQFF. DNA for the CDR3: TGTGCCAGCTCACCGAAGGGACTAGCGGGATTTGATGAGCAGTTCTTC.

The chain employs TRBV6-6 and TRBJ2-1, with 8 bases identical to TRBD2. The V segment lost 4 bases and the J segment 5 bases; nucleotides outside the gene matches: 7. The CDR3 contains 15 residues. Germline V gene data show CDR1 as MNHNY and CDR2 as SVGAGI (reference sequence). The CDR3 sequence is CASSFREGLHNEQFF. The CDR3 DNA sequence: TGTGCCAGCAGTTTCCGGGAGGGCCTCCACAATGAGCAGTTCTTC.

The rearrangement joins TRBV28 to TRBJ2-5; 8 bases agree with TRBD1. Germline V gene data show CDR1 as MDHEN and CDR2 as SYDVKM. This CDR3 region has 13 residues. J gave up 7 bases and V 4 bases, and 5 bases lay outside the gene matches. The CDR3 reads CASSSTGDGTQYF. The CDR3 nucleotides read TGTGCCAGCAGTTCGACAGGGGACGGGACCCAGTACTTC.

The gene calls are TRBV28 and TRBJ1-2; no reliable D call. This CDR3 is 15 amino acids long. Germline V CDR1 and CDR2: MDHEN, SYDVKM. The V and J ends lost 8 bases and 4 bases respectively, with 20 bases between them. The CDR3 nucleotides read TGTGCCAGCTCCCTCGACGCCCTAATGGGCTATGGCTACACCTTC. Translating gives CASSLDALMGYGYTF.

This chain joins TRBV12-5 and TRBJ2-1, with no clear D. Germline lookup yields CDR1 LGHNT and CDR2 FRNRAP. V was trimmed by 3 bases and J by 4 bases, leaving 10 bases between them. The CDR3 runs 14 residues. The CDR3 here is CASGLGQAYNEQFF. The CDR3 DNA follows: TGTGCTAGTGGTTTAGGTCAGGCTTACAATGAGCAGTTCTTC.

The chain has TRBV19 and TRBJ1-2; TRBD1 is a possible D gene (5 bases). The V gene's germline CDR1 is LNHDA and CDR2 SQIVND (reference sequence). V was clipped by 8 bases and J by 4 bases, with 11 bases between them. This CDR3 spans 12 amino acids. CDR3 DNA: TGTGCCAGTGGTCAGGGAATCTATGGCTACACCTTC. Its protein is CASGQGIYGYTF.